The 21 T cell receptor beta chains listed next were all sequenced from one sample in a study of blood T cell repertoires in COVID-19. Assay used: immunoSEQ multiplex PCR; TCRdb lists only in-frame clones, some missing. The profile shows about 270,000 clones, about nine tenths of them singletons. Sequenced: peripheral blood. These receptors came from a person in their late teens or twenties with COVID-19, enrolled during active disease.

The rearrangement joins TRBV19 to TRBJ2-7, with a possible D match to TRBD1 (5 bases). V lost 2 bases, J lost 2 bases, and 10 bases lay in between. The germline CDR1 and CDR2 sequences are LNHDA and SQIVND (reference sequence). This CDR3 is built from 14 residues. The CDR3 sequence: CASSINQGPYEQYF. DNA for the CDR3: TGTGCCAGTAGTATAAATCAGGGTCCCTACGAGCAGTACTTC.

The chain joins TRBV19 to TRBJ1-5, with TRBD1 matching over 7 bases. Trimming removed 8 bases from V and 3 bases from J; junction bases left unmatched: 10. Per germline, CDR1 LNHDA and CDR2 SQIVND (reference sequence). The CDR3 consists of 15 residues. As DNA, the CDR3 is TGTGCCAGTCACTCTCTGACAGGGTTCAATCAGCCCCAGCATTTT. As protein: CASHSLTGFNQPQHF.

The gene calls are TRBV13 and TRBJ2-7; 8 nucleotides match TRBD1. Germline CDR1 reads PRHDT; CDR2 reads FYEKMQ (reference sequence). This CDR3 has 14 amino acids. The junction had 3 bases not matched to a gene; V was cut back by 0 bases and J by 5 bases. In DNA form, the CDR3 reads TGTGCCAGCAGCTTAGGGGACAGGGCCCACGAGCAGTACTTC. This encodes CASSLGDRAHEQYF.

This rearrangement joins TRBV14 to TRBJ1-6, with 9 bases that match TRBD1. CDR1 SGHDN and CDR2 FVKESK come from the germline V gene. Losses at the gene ends were 5 bases for V and 9 bases for J; bases not matched to a gene: 8. The CDR3 runs 15 residues. The DNA of the CDR3 is TGTGCCAGCAGCTTCAACAGGGGGCGCGGTTCACCCCTCCACTTT. Residues: CASSFNRGRGSPLHF. The entire variable domain, with the rest obtained from reference TRBV14 and TRBJ1-6, is as follows: EAGVTQFPSHSVIEKGQTVTLRCDPISGHDNLYWYRRVMGKEIKFLLHFVKESKQDESGMPNNRFLAERTGGTYSTLKVQPAELEDSGVYFCASSFNRGRGSPLHFGNGTRLTVT.

The chain's CDR3 is CASSPYNEQFF. CDR3 in DNA: TGTGCCAGCAGCCCATACAATGAGCAGTTCTTC. The chain joins TRBV7-8 to TRBJ2-1, with unresolved D. Germline V gene data show CDR1 as SGHVS and CDR2 as FQNEAQ. CDR3 size: 11 residues. V was pared by 5 bases and J by 4 bases, with 3 bases between.

The V gene is TRBV6-4, the J gene TRBJ2-1, with TRBD1 matching 8 bases. Germline V gene sequence: CDR1 MRHNA, CDR2 SNTAGT. The CDR3 spans 14 residues. The J segment lost 10 bases and the V segment lost 2 bases, leaving 7 bases of the junction unmatched. In nucleotides, the CDR3 is TGTGCCAGCAGTGACGGCCAGGGGGCAGGGGAGCAGTTCTTC. Amino acids: CASSDGQGAGEQFF.

This clone has only a few counts. The genes are TRBV9 and TRBJ2-7, with a tentative D call TRBD1 (6 bases). Trimming shortened V by 3 bases and J by 3 bases, and 13 bases separated the two germline ends. This CDR3 spans 14 amino acids. Germline assignment: CDR1 SGDLS and CDR2 YYNGEE. For the CDR3, the DNA is TGTGCCAGCAGCGCAACAGGGAGCGGCTACGAGCAGTACTTC. Amino acid sequence: CASSATGSGYEQYF.

The J gene is TRBJ1-6, the V gene TRBV19; 7 nucleotides agree with TRBD1. The CDR3 is made up of 15 amino acids. From germline, CDR1 is LNHDA and CDR2 SQIVND (reference sequence). With 6 bases clipped from V and 7 bases from J, the junction kept 9 bases outside the gene matches. The CDR3 region is CASRGTGTANSPLHF. The CDR3 DNA reads TGTGCCAGTAGGGGGACCGGGACAGCCAATTCACCCCTCCACTTT. Full variable domain (remainder filled in from reference TRBV19 and TRBJ1-6): DGGITQSPKYLFRKEGQNVTLSCEQNLNHDAMYWYRQDPGQGLRLIYYSQIVNDFQKGDIAEGYSVSREKKESFPLTVTSAQKNPTAFYLCASRGTGTANSPLHFGNGTRLTVT.

V is TRBV5-8 and J is TRBJ2-5; 7 bases are shared with TRBD1. Unmatched junction bases numbered 10, after V lost 4 bases and J lost 4 bases. CDR3 length: 15 amino acids. CDR1 is SGHTS and CDR2 is YDEGEE in the germline V gene. CDR3 region: CASSHGQEPSETQYF. DNA for the CDR3: TGTGCCAGCAGCCATGGACAGGAACCTTCAGAGACCCAGTACTTC.

The chain carries TRBV3-1 (or the pseudogene TRBV3-2) and TRBJ1-1; the D gene is possibly TRBD1 (5 bases). The V and J ends lost 4 bases and 3 bases respectively, with 12 bases between them. The CDR3 consists of 14 residues. CDR1 LGHDT and CDR2 YNNKEL come from the germline V gene (reference sequence). The CDR3 DNA reads as TGTGCCAGCAGCCTGAATTCGGGGGACACTGAAGCTTTCTTT. This encodes CASSLNSGDTEAFF.

In DNA, the CDR3 is TGTGCCAGCAGCCCCGGACTAGCGGGAGTCTACGAGCAGTACTTC. Translating it yields CASSPGLAGVYEQYF. The chain uses TRBV7-2 and TRBJ2-7, with 13 positions matching TRBD2. Germline-derived CDR1 and CDR2 are SGHTA and FQGNSA. V shed 5 bases and J 3 bases; nucleotides not matched to a gene: 4. This CDR3 spans 15 amino acids.

The rearrangement uses TRBV4-1 and TRBJ1-3; no clear D gene. Between the trimmed V and J ends, which lost 0 bases and 7 bases, there was a span of 7 bases. The CDR3 spans 13 residues. Germline V lookup: CDR1 MGHRA, CDR2 YSYEKL. In nucleotides, the CDR3 is TGCGCCAGCAGCCAAGAGAGGGAGAACACCATATATTTT. Protein product: CASSQERENTIYF.

Only one count was recorded for this clone. The gene calls are TRBV28 and TRBJ2-7; 9 nucleotides agree with TRBD1. Germline values: CDR1 MDHEN, CDR2 SYDVKM. The V segment lost 8 bases and the J segment 5 bases; nucleotides outside the gene matches: 7. This CDR3 is built from 13 residues. CDR3 amino acids: CASFGGTGNEQYF. The CDR3 DNA is TGTGCCAGCTTCGGGGGGACAGGGAACGAGCAGTACTTC.

The chain recombines TRBV30 with TRBJ2-1; 8 positions agree with TRBD2. Trimming cost V 2 bases and J 5 bases; bases outside gene matches: 2. The CDR3 extends over 13 amino acids. Per the germline V gene, CDR1 is GTSNPN and CDR2 is SVGIG (reference sequence). The CDR3: CAWSSGSHNEQFF. CDR3 sequence (DNA): TGTGCCTGGAGTAGCGGGAGCCACAATGAGCAGTTCTTC.

CDR3 sequence: CASSLGWNTEAFF. CDR3 in DNA: TGTGCCAGCAGCTTGGGCTGGAACACTGAAGCTTTCTTT. The chain joins TRBV13 to TRBJ1-1; D is uncertain. Germline CDR1 reads PRHDT; CDR2 reads FYEKMQ (reference sequence). V dropped 3 bases and J dropped 1 base, with 6 bases sitting between them. This CDR3 spans 13 amino acids.

This clone was observed once. Other DNA sequences in the same sample also yield this CDR3. The V gene is TRBV19, the J gene TRBJ1-5; a weak D match, TRBD1 (5 bases). CDR3 length: 15 amino acids. Trimming pared 3 bases from V and 1 base from J, leaving 10 bases between. Looked up from germline, CDR1 is LNHDA and CDR2 is SQIVND (reference sequence). DNA of the CDR3: TGTGCCAGTAGTATTGGGGGGGGAAGCAATCAGCCCCAGCATTTT. This translates into CASSIGGGSNQPQHF. The complete variable domain, with remaining parts taken from reference TRBV19 and TRBJ1-5, reads DGGITQSPKYLFRKEGQNVTLSCEQNLNHDAMYWYRQDPGQGLRLIYYSQIVNDFQKGDIAEGYSVSREKKESFPLTVTSAQKNPTAFYLCASSIGGGSNQPQHFGDGTRLSIL.

The rearrangement links TRBV28 to TRBJ2-2; TRBD2 matches 9 bases. Germline-derived CDR1 and CDR2 are MDHEN and SYDVKM. Trimming cost V 5 bases and J 3 bases; bases outside gene matches: 4. The CDR3 is 15 amino acids. CDR3 bases: TGTGCCAGCAGTACCGTAGCGGGAGACACCGGGGAGCTGTTTTTT. It yields the protein CASSTVAGDTGELFF.

This clone showed up just once. CDR3 protein: CASSVGSGSHYGYTF. CDR3 nucleotides: TGTGCCAGCAGCGTAGGTTCAGGGTCCCACTATGGCTACACCTTC. The V and J genes are TRBV9 and TRBJ1-2, with D perhaps matching TRBD1 (5 bases). CDR1 SGDLS and CDR2 YYNGEE come from the germline V gene. The germline V and J ends were trimmed by 0 bases and 3 bases, with 12 bases remaining between them. The CDR3 has 15 amino acids.

CDR3 in DNA: TGTGCCAGCAGCTTCCCAGAGAGGACTGTCAACGTCCTGACTTTC. It yields the protein CASSFPERTVNVLTF. This chain links TRBV11-3 with TRBJ2-6; a possible D gene is TRBD2 (5 bases). V was shortened by 3 bases and J by 9 bases, with 15 bases between the two germline ends. This CDR3 contains 15 residues. Germline V CDR1 and CDR2: SGHNT, YENEEA.

J is TRBJ1-1 and V is TRBV5-6, with D hard to call. Germline lookup yields CDR1 SGHDT and CDR2 YYEEEE. The length of the CDR3 is 15 residues. V was pared by 6 bases and J by 1 base, with 16 bases between. CDR3 DNA sequence: TGTGCCAGCACCAAAAACGTCCGGGGGAACACTGAAGCTTTCTTT. This codes for CASTKNVRGNTEAFF.

The CDR3 DNA sequence: TGTGCCACCAGCAGATCCAGACTAGCGGCCTACAATGAGCAGTTCTTC. Its protein is CATSRSRLAAYNEQFF. This sequence joins TRBV15 and TRBJ2-1; 9 bases line up with TRBD2. CDR3 length equals 16 residues. The V gene's germline CDR1 is LNHNV and CDR2 YYDKDF (reference sequence). Losses at the gene ends were 2 bases for V and 2 bases for J; bases not matched to a gene: 4.